This T cell receptor beta chain was profiled in a study of neurological immune-mediated disorders. TCRdb reprocessed the 5' RACE reads with MiXCR, giving one entry per CDR3 protein. This sample has approximately 30,000 distinct CDR3 sequences, with about an eighth found just once. Time point indicated: technical triplicate 2. The receptor comes from a female donor with HTLV-1-associated myelopathy (HAM/TSP). The sequencing input was CD4+ T cells from blood.

The CDR3 DNA sequence: TGTGCCAGCTCACCAGACAGGCAAAGAGAGACCCAGTATTTT. Its protein is CASSPDRQRETQYF. V is TRBV18 and J is TRBJ2-3, with D possibly matching TRBD1 (6 bases). The CDR3 loop spans 14 amino acids. V was trimmed by 2 bases and J by 12 bases, leaving 18 bases between them. The germline CDR1 and CDR2 sequences are KGHSH and LQKENI.